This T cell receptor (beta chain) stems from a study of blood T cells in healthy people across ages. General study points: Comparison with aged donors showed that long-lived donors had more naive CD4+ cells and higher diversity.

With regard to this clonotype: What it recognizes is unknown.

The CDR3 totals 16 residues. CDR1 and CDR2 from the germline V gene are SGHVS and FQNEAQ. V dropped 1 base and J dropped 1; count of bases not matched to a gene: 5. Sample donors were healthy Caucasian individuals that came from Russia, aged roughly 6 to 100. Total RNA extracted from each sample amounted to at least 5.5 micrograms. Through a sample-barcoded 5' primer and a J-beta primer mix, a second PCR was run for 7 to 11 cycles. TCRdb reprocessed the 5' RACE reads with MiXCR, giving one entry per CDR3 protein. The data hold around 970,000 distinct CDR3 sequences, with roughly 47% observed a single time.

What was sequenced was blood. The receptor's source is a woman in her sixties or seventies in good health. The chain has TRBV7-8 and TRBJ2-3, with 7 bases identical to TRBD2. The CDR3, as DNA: TGTGCCAGCAGCTTAGTGGGCGGGGGACGCACAGATACGCAGTATTTT. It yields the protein CASSLVGGGRTDTQYF.